The 13 T cell receptor beta chains below were found in one sample sequenced in a study of blood T cell repertoires in COVID-19 (dated by TCRdb to 2018 to 2021). The library was made by the immunoSEQ multiplex PCR assay. As stored in TCRdb, this immuneACCESS dataset retains in-frame rearrangements with V and J assigned. A fraction of the clones does not appear; measured against another copy, unresolved V genes explain less than half of the discrepancy, and the remainder lacks a known reason. The sample profile shows around 300,000 clones; about 89% of them were found once. The ten largest account for 1.7% of the sample. The sample taken for sequencing was PBMCs or T cells enriched from blood (not recorded which). The receptors stem from a middle-aged woman who had recovered from COVID-19.

The rearrangement links TRBV5-6 to TRBJ2-5, with 9 bases fitting TRBD1. Looked up from germline, CDR1 is SGHDT and CDR2 is YYEEEE. The CDR3 totals 15 residues. Trimming at V came to 4 bases and at J to 5 bases, leaving 9 bases not matched to a gene. CDR3 sequence reads: CASSGNRGPSETQYF. CDR3 in DNA: TGTGCCAGCAGCGGGAACAGGGGGCCGTCGGAGACCCAGTACTTC. Full variable domain (outside the CDR3, taken from reference TRBV5-6 and TRBJ2-5): DAGVTQSPTHLIKTRGQQVTLRCSPKSGHDTVSWYQQALGQGPQFIFQYYEEEERQRGNFPDRFSGHQFPNYSSELNVNALLLGDSALYLCASSGNRGPSETQYFGPGTRLLVL.

V gene TRBV18 combines with J gene TRBJ1-3; D is unresolved. Trimming shortened V by 1 base and J by 1 base, and 8 bases separated the two germline ends. In germline, CDR1 is KGHSH, CDR2 LQKENI. The CDR3 length is 15 residues. CDR3 sequence reads: CASSPLEGSGNTIYF. CDR3 in DNA: TGTGCCAGCTCACCACTAGAGGGATCTGGAAACACCATATATTTT.

The chain employs TRBV6-5 and TRBJ1-2; no clear D gene. Trimming removed 9 bases at V and 1 base at J, with 12 bases between. CDR1 is MNHEY and CDR2 is SVGAGI in the germline V gene. The CDR3 length is 13 residues. The CDR3 DNA follows: TGTGCCAGTAATACAGATCTTAACTATGGCTACACCTTC. Protein sequence: CASNTDLNYGYTF.

The chain uses TRBV27 and TRBJ1-4; maybe TRBD1 (6 bases). This CDR3 spans 17 amino acids. The germline V gene has CDR1 MNHEY and CDR2 SMNVEV (reference sequence). Trimming cost V 6 bases and J 7 bases, with 24 bases left between them. CDR3 sequence: CASSRRPGQATGEKLFF. Written as DNA, the CDR3 is TGTGCCAGCAGCCGCCGCCCGGGACAAGCGACGGGTGAAAAACTGTTTTTT. Variable domain in full (rest from reference TRBV27 and TRBJ1-4): EAQVTQNPRYLITVTGKKLTVTCSQNMNHEYMSWYRQDPGLGLRQIYYSMNVEVTDKGDVPEGYKVSRKEKRNFPLILESPSPNQTSLYFCASSRRPGQATGEKLFFGSGTQLSVL.

This clone has more than one count but fewer than ten. This may stem from a read error, because a much larger clone lies one nucleotide away. The chain uses TRBV7-9 and TRBJ2-7; perhaps TRBD2 as D (7 bases). The CDR3 totals 14 residues. Between the trimmed V and J ends, which lost 2 bases and 2 bases, there was a span of 10 bases. Germline CDR1 SEHNR, CDR2 FQNEAQ (reference sequence). The DNA for the CDR3 is TGTGCCAGCAGCTTAAACGGGGGGCCCTACGAGCAGTACTTC. It codes for CASSLNGGPYEQYF.

The CDR3 spells CASGPSGYQETQYF. CDR3 DNA: TGTGCTAGTGGCCCGTCAGGGTATCAAGAGACCCAGTACTTC. The chain joins TRBV12-5 to TRBJ2-5; D is possibly TRBD1 (5 bases). The CDR3 sequence is 14 residues long. Trimming took off 6 bases at V and 2 bases at J, with 13 bases between the two ends. Per the germline V gene, CDR1 is LGHNT and CDR2 is FRNRAP. Filled out from reference TRBV12-5 and TRBJ2-5, the complete variable domain reads DARVTQTPRHKVTEMGQEVTMRCQPILGHNTVFWYRQTMMQGLELLAYFRNRAPLDDSGMPKDRFSAEMPDATLATLKIQPSEPRDSAVYFCASGPSGYQETQYFGPGTRLLVL.

The chain uses TRBV10-2 and TRBJ1-1; perhaps TRBD1 as D (5 bases). Trimming took off 8 bases at V and 5 bases at J, with 9 bases between the two ends. Germline loops: CDR1 WSHSY, CDR2 SAAADI. The CDR3 has 11 amino acids. For the CDR3, the DNA is TGCGCCAGCCTCCGACAGACTGAAGCTTTCTTT. Residues: CASLRQTEAFF.

The chain has TRBV3-1 (or the pseudogene TRBV3-2) and TRBJ1-2; D is possibly TRBD1 (5 bases). Trimming took off 4 bases at V and 7 bases at J, with 16 bases between the two ends. Per germline, CDR1 LGHDT and CDR2 YNNKEL (reference sequence). This CDR3 region has 14 residues. This CDR3 reads CASSLQTAGPGYTF. Here the CDR3 DNA reads TGTGCCAGCAGCCTACAGACAGCGGGCCCTGGCTACACCTTC.

The chain links TRBV10-3 to TRBJ1-2, with D perhaps matching TRBD1 (6 bases). With 0 bases removed from V and 2 bases from J, the gap between germline ends came to 10 bases. Per germline, CDR1 ENHRY and CDR2 SYGVKD. CDR3 length: 15 residues. The CDR3 here is CAISESGGTNYGYTF. The CDR3 DNA reads as TGTGCCATCAGTGAGTCGGGGGGGACAAACTATGGCTACACCTTC.

DNA of the CDR3: TGTGCCAGCAGCCATAGGGAGGGGGTGGACACTGAAGCTTTCTTT. Translation gives CASSHREGVDTEAFF. The V gene is TRBV3-1 (or the pseudogene TRBV3-2), the J gene TRBJ1-1; D perhaps matches TRBD1 (6 bases). The CDR3 covers 15 residues. CDR1 LGHDT and CDR2 YNNKEL come from the germline V gene (reference sequence). Trimming pared 3 bases from V and 3 bases from J, leaving 14 bases between.

The chain combines TRBV11-2 with TRBJ2-3; tentatively, D is TRBD2 (6 bases). CDR1 is SGHAT and CDR2 is FQNNGV in the germline V gene. The CDR3 consists of 16 residues. The germline V and J ends were trimmed by 5 bases and 4 bases, with 19 bases remaining between them. This chain's CDR3 is CASSTPRGGASDTQYF. In nucleotides, the CDR3 is TGTGCCAGCAGCACTCCTCGGGGCGGGGCTTCAGATACGCAGTATTTT. The full variable domain, completed using reference TRBV11-2 and TRBJ2-3, is EAGVAQSPRYKIIEKRQSVAFWCNPISGHATLYWYQQILGQGPKLLIQFQNNGVVDDSQLPKDRFSAERLKGVDSTLKIQPAKLEDSAVYLCASSTPRGGASDTQYFGPGTRLTVL.

The rearrangement links TRBV2 to TRBJ1-2; 11 positions agree with TRBD1. From germline, CDR1 is SNHLY and CDR2 FYNNEI. The CDR3 has 16 amino acids. The V segment lost 7 bases and the J segment 7 bases; nucleotides outside the gene matches: 14. Here the CDR3 reads CASILVAGQGVGGYTF. CDR3 in DNA: TGTGCCAGCATCCTGGTCGCGGGACAGGGGGTTGGTGGCTACACCTTC.

The rearrangement uses TRBV15 and TRBJ1-1; D possibly corresponds to TRBD1 (6 bases). The V end lost 3 bases, the J end lost 1 base, and 12 bases lay between the germline ends. Germline CDR1 LNHNV, CDR2 YYDKDF (reference sequence). This CDR3 has 15 residues. CDR3 DNA sequence: TGTGCCACCAGCAGTTACAGGGAGGGGAACACTGAAGCTTTCTTT. Its protein product is CATSSYREGNTEAFF.